A single TCR beta chain is shown here with its context. The data were obtained in a study of blood T cell repertoires in COVID-19. Study-wide context: Samples came from the United States, Italy and Spain, spanning acute and convalescent COVID-19.

Original processing methods: Reference gene primer amplification yielded estimated nucleated cell counts. Some clones are missing from TCRdb's copy, which holds only in-frame ones; the method was immunoSEQ multiplex PCR. The DNA gave D and trimming, while V, J and clone size come from that table. The top ten hold around 0.91% of the sample, which has 130,000 to 150,000 clones, 80% to 90% seen once. This receptor was obtained from a woman between 45 and 60 years old with acute or convalescent COVID-19. What was sequenced was peripheral blood.

The CDR3 nucleotides read TGTGCCAGCAGCGCCGGGACAGTCCCCTACGAGCAGTACTTC. Residues: CASSAGTVPYEQYF. This chain uses TRBV7-3 with TRBJ2-7; 7 bases map to TRBD1. The germline V gene has CDR1 SGHTA and CDR2 FQGTGA. The V and J ends lost 5 bases and 2 bases, in that order; junction bases with no gene match: 6. The CDR3 runs 14 residues.